This is a list of T cell receptor beta chains from one sample in a study of beta chain features in type 1 diabetes. The method was immunoSEQ multiplex PCR; TCRdb's version includes in-frame clones alone and lacks a portion of them. The sample carries 300,000 to 400,000 clones, 13% recorded once. The specimen sequenced was naive CD4+ T cells from blood. The receptors come from a young woman with type 1 diabetes. Both conserved end residues are part of each CDR3. The D gene is left open where the match is weak. Size values are once, few and many counts, or a class for expanded clones, and some rows have none.

j_gene: TRBJ2-5; len: 15; v_gene: TRBV19; abundance: .; d_gene: .; CDR3nt: TGTGCCAGTAGTAAGCAGGGCGCCCAACAAGAGACCCAGTACTTC; CDR3aa: CASSKQGAQQETQYF
j_gene: TRBJ1-4; len: 14; v_gene: TRBV5-1; abundance: .; d_gene: TRBD1; CDR3nt: TGCGCCAGCAGCTTGGGACAGGGTAATGAAAAACTGTTTTTT; CDR3aa: CASSLGQGNEKLFF
j_gene: TRBJ1-1; len: 15; v_gene: TRBV6-6; abundance: .; d_gene: TRBD1; CDR3nt: TGTGCCAGCAGTTACTCGAGGGGGCTGAACACTGAAGCTTTCTTT; CDR3aa: CASSYSRGLNTEAFF
j_gene: TRBJ2-3; len: 15; v_gene: TRBV29-1; abundance: .; d_gene: TRBD2; CDR3nt: TGCAGCGTTGGGGGGACTAGCGGGAATGGAGATACGCAGTATTTT; CDR3aa: CSVGGTSGNGDTQYF
j_gene: TRBJ2-7; len: 11; v_gene: TRBV11-2; abundance: .; d_gene: .; CDR3nt: TGTGCCAGCAGTCTCGCAGATGAGCAGTACTTC; CDR3aa: CASSLADEQYF
j_gene: TRBJ2-1; len: 14; v_gene: TRBV19; abundance: .; d_gene: TRBD2; CDR3nt: TGTGCCAGTACCCCCGGGACTAGCTACAATGAGCAGTTCTTC; CDR3aa: CASTPGTSYNEQFF
j_gene: TRBJ2-2; len: 19; v_gene: TRBV9; abundance: .; d_gene: TRBD2; CDR3nt: TGTGCCAGCAGCGTAGCTAGGGGACTAGCGGGAGGGGACACCGGGGAGCTGTTTTTT; CDR3aa: CASSVARGLAGGDTGELFF
j_gene: TRBJ2-1; len: 19; v_gene: TRBV30; abundance: .; d_gene: TRBD2; CDR3nt: TGTGCCTGGAGATCCGGGACTAGCGGGAGATGGGTCTCCTACAATGAGCAGTTCTTC; CDR3aa: CAWRSGTSGRWVSYNEQFF
j_gene: TRBJ2-3; len: 13; v_gene: TRBV27; abundance: .; d_gene: .; CDR3nt: TGTGCCAGCAGTTTCTCAGGGGCAGATACGCAGTATTTT; CDR3aa: CASSFSGADTQYF
j_gene: TRBJ2-5; len: 14; v_gene: TRBV5-1; abundance: .; d_gene: .; CDR3nt: TGCGCCAGCAGCTTGGGGGGCTATAAAGAGACCCAGTACTTC; CDR3aa: CASSLGGYKETQYF
j_gene: TRBJ2-7; len: 15; v_gene: TRBV28; abundance: .; d_gene: TRBD2; CDR3nt: TGTGCCAGCAGTTTAGGCGGACTAGCGGAATACGAGCAGTACTTC; CDR3aa: CASSLGGLAEYEQYF
j_gene: TRBJ1-5; len: 13; v_gene: TRBV30; abundance: .; d_gene: .; CDR3nt: TGTGCCTGGAGTAACAGGGCGGCTCAGCCCCAGCATTTT; CDR3aa: CAWSNRAAQPQHF
j_gene: TRBJ1-2; len: 12; v_gene: TRBV29-1; abundance: few; d_gene: TRBD1; CDR3nt: TGCAGCGTTGGGGACAGGGGTTATGGCTACACCTTC; CDR3aa: CSVGDRGYGYTF
j_gene: TRBJ2-5; len: 15; v_gene: TRBV11-2; abundance: few; d_gene: .; CDR3nt: TGTGCCAGCAGCTCGATACAGGGTCGGGCAGAGACCCAGTACTTC; CDR3aa: CASSSIQGRAETQYF
j_gene: TRBJ1-2; len: 13; v_gene: TRBV5-1; abundance: .; d_gene: .; CDR3nt: TGCGCCAGCAGCTTGGGAGTGCAAGATGGCTACACCTTC; CDR3aa: CASSLGVQDGYTF
j_gene: TRBJ2-3; len: 14; v_gene: TRBV6-5; abundance: .; d_gene: TRBD2; CDR3nt: TGTGCCAGCAGTGGGGGGACTAGCGAGTATACGCAGTATTTT; CDR3aa: CASSGGTSEYTQYF
j_gene: TRBJ2-1; len: 13; v_gene: TRBV29-1; abundance: few; d_gene: .; CDR3nt: TGCAGCGCCCGGGACTCAAGTCGGGATGAGCAGTTCTTC; CDR3aa: CSARDSSRDEQFF